Each of the 30 T cell receptor beta chains below was sequenced from the same sample in a study of T cell responses to AZD1222 COVID-19 vaccine. Here immunoSEQ multiplex PCR was the method, and the copy in TCRdb shows in-frame clones only, minus some. Here the sample spans 150,000 or so clones, 91% being singletons. Sequenced material: peripheral blood, taken 28 days after the second AZD1222 dose. The receptor source for this set is an adult who received the AZD1222 COVID-19 vaccine.

In its sample, this clone was seen once. The chain links TRBV5-1 to TRBJ1-1, with no clear D. Germline CDR1 SGHRS, CDR2 YFSETQ. V was cut by 3 bases and J by 1 base, with 7 bases left in between. The CDR3 is 13 amino acids. CDR3 DNA sequence: TGCGCCAGCAGCTCGGACGGGAACACTGAAGCTTTCTTT. Encoded protein: CASSSDGNTEAFF.

The chain is built from TRBV14 and TRBJ2-1; 9 bases agree with TRBD2. This CDR3 is built from 14 residues. The V gene's germline CDR1 is SGHDN and CDR2 FVKESK. Unmatched junction bases numbered 7, after V lost 6 bases and J lost 7 bases. The CDR3 bases are TGTGCCAGCAGAGAGGGGACTAGCCGAAATGAGCAGTTCTTC. The encoded protein is CASREGTSRNEQFF.

The count of this clone is one. V is TRBV15 and J is TRBJ1-4; D remains ambiguous. Germline lookup yields CDR1 LNHNV and CDR2 YYDKDF (reference sequence). The CDR3 contains 12 residues. The V end lost 6 bases, the J end lost 5 bases, and 7 bases lay between the germline ends. The CDR3 DNA reads as TGTGCCACCAGGTACTTCAATGAAAAACTGTTTTTT. It specifies CATRYFNEKLFF.

V usage is TRBV19 and J usage is TRBJ1-2; D ambiguous. V shed 4 bases and J shed 7 bases, with 7 bases lying between them. CDR1 is LNHDA, CDR2 SQIVND, per germline (reference sequence). There are 11 residues in the CDR3. As DNA, the CDR3 is TGTGCCAGTAGTAGATGGGCTGGCTACACCTTC. Amino acid sequence: CASSRWAGYTF.

This clone was recorded a few times. The gene calls are TRBV4-3 and TRBJ1-3; D unclear. The CDR3 spans 14 residues. Germline V lookup: CDR1 LGHNA, CDR2 YSLEER. Trimming stripped 0 bases from V and 4 bases from J, with 7 bases between. The CDR3, as DNA: TGCGCCAGCAGCCAAGAACGAAGGGGAAACACCATATATTTT. Translation: CASSQERRGNTIYF.

The chain couples TRBV7-9 to TRBJ1-2; 9 nucleotides align to TRBD1. The V and J ends lost 0 bases and 6 bases, in that order; junction bases with no gene match: 5. Germline V gene lookup returns CDR1 SEHNR and CDR2 FQNEAQ (reference sequence). The CDR3 consists of 15 residues. The CDR3 region has the DNA TGTGCCAGCAGCTTAGCGCATACAGGGGGCAATGGCTACACCTTC. This sequence encodes CASSLAHTGGNGYTF.

The chain has TRBV19 and TRBJ2-1; no clear D gene. The V end lost 8 bases, the J end lost 5 bases, and 16 bases lay between the germline ends. Germline V gene data show CDR1 as LNHDA and CDR2 as SQIVND (reference sequence). This CDR3 contains 14 residues. The CDR3 DNA sequence: TGTGCCAGTGGGGTCTTATTCCAGGACAATGAGCAGTTCTTC. Translation gives CASGVLFQDNEQFF.

V and J are TRBV2 and TRBJ1-2; D ambiguous. Trimming cost V 0 bases and J 7 bases, with 15 bases left between them. This CDR3 is 15 amino acids long. Germline V lookup: CDR1 SNHLY, CDR2 FYNNEI. CDR3 in amino acids: CASSEAPDSPRGYTF. CDR3 DNA sequence: TGTGCCAGCAGTGAAGCGCCCGATAGCCCCCGTGGCTACACCTTC. The variable domain in full, completed from reference TRBV2 and TRBJ1-2, reads EPEVTQTPSHQVTQMGQEVILRCVPISNHLYFYWYRQILGQKVEFLVSFYNNEISEKSEIFDDQFSVERPDGSNFTLKIRSTKLEDSAMYFCASSEAPDSPRGYTFGSGTRLTVV.

The CDR3 sequence is CASSLQQSRGYTF. CDR3 sequence (DNA): TGTGCCAGCAGTTTACAGCAGTCCCGTGGCTACACCTTC. The genes are TRBV12-3 or TRBV12-4 and TRBJ1-2; D is unresolved. The CDR3 is 13 residues long. The germline V and J ends were trimmed by 2 bases and 7 bases, with 11 bases remaining between them.

V gene TRBV10-3 combines with J gene TRBJ1-5; D gene uncertain. CDR3 size: 13 residues. V was clipped by 7 bases and J by 0 bases, with 7 bases between them. CDR1 and CDR2 (germline): ENHRY, SYGVKD. CDR3 sequence (DNA): TGTGCCATCACCGAATATAGCAATCAGCCCCAGCATTTT. It encodes CAITEYSNQPQHF.

The rearrangement joins TRBV10-1 to TRBJ2-6; 7 bases match TRBD1. The CDR3 is 18 amino acids. V gave up 6 bases and J gave up 0 bases; unmatched junction bases: 11. Per germline, CDR1 WNHNN and CDR2 SYGVQD (reference sequence). CDR3 loop: CASSLDRASPSGANVLTF. In DNA form, the CDR3 reads TGCGCCAGCAGCTTAGACAGGGCATCCCCCTCTGGGGCCAACGTCCTGACTTTC.

The V and J genes are TRBV30 and TRBJ1-2, with a possible D match to TRBD1 (5 bases). V lost 5 bases and J lost 4, with 8 bases in between. This CDR3 spans 11 amino acids. CDR1 is GTSNPN and CDR2 is SVGIG in the germline V gene (reference sequence). The CDR3 sequence is CAWGGVYGYTF. CDR3 DNA sequence: TGTGCCTGGGGGGGGGTCTATGGCTACACCTTC.

The chain carries TRBV7-2 and TRBJ2-2; 7 positions match TRBD2. Germline-derived CDR1 and CDR2 are SGHTA and FQGNSA. The length of the CDR3 is 15 residues. Germline trimming cut 6 bases from V and 3 bases from J; bases unmatched to any gene: 7. CDR3 DNA: TGTGCCAGCAGTCTCGGGGGGAAGTACACCGGGGAGCTGTTTTTT. Protein: CASSLGGKYTGELFF. Combining the CDR3 with reference TRBV7-2 and TRBJ2-2 gives the whole variable domain GAGVSQSPSNKVTEKGKDVELRCDPISGHTALYWYRQSLGQGLEFLIYFQGNSAPDKSGLPSDRFSAERTGGSVSTLTIQRTQQEDSAVYLCASSLGGKYTGELFFGEGSRLTVL.

This clone was detected only a few times. This sequence joins TRBV27 and TRBJ1-2, with D unclear. The germline V gene encodes CDR1 MNHEY and CDR2 SMNVEV (reference sequence). This CDR3 spans 12 amino acids. The germline V and J ends were trimmed by 4 bases and 7 bases, with 10 bases remaining between them. Here the CDR3 reads CASSSPNGGYTF. CDR3 sequence (DNA): TGTGCCAGCAGTTCTCCTAATGGTGGCTACACCTTC.

V and J are TRBV25-1 and TRBJ1-2; no reliable D call. CDR1 and CDR2 from the germline V gene are MGHDK and SYGVNS. Trimming cost V 0 bases and J 2 bases, with 10 bases left between them. This CDR3 spans 15 amino acids. CDR3 coding DNA: TGTGCCAGCAGTGAATACTTCGGAGACAACTATGGCTACACCTTC. Translating it yields CASSEYFGDNYGYTF.

The chain joins TRBV3-1 (or the pseudogene TRBV3-2) to TRBJ2-3, with unresolved D. V was trimmed by 0 bases and J by 3 bases, leaving 19 bases between them. CDR1 is LGHDT and CDR2 is YNNKEL in the germline V gene (reference sequence). The CDR3 spans 18 residues. The CDR3 sequence: CASSQERRSTQSTDTQYF. CDR3 DNA: TGTGCCAGCAGCCAAGAGCGGCGATCGACGCAGTCAACAGATACGCAGTATTTT.

The chain combines TRBV18 with TRBJ1-1, with D unclear. The germline V gene has CDR1 KGHSH and CDR2 LQKENI. There are 14 residues in the CDR3. V was clipped by 5 bases and J by 3 bases, with 13 bases between them. The CDR3 DNA follows: TGTGCCAGCTCAAGTACGGGATCGTACACTGAAGCTTTCTTT. It codes for CASSSTGSYTEAFF.

The chain joins TRBV14 to TRBJ2-7; the D is unclear. This CDR3 is 14 amino acids long. The germline CDR1 and CDR2 sequences are SGHDN and FVKESK. The V gene lost 6 bases and the J gene lost 3 bases, with 15 bases spanning the gap. The DNA for the CDR3 is TGTGCCAGCAGGCTATCGGGCCGACACTACGAGCAGTACTTC. Translating it yields CASRLSGRHYEQYF.

The chain recombines TRBV24-1 with TRBJ1-1; no clear D. The germline V gene has CDR1 KGHDR and CDR2 SFDVKD. CDR3 length: 14 amino acids. V was pared by 5 bases and J by 3 bases, with 12 bases between. DNA for the CDR3: TGTGCCACCAGTGTGGGGTTATCAGACACTGAAGCTTTCTTT. Residues: CATSVGLSDTEAFF.

In its sample, this clone was seen once. The chain recombines TRBV4-2 with TRBJ2-7; 9 bases align to TRBD2. The germline V gene has CDR1 LGHNA and CDR2 YNFKEQ. V gave up 1 base and J gave up 3 bases; unmatched junction bases: 7. The CDR3 runs to 16 residues. In DNA form, the CDR3 reads TGTGCCAGCAGCCAAGTCTTTCTAGCGGGGAACTACGAGCAGTACTTC. As protein: CASSQVFLAGNYEQYF.

The rearrangement joins TRBV9 to TRBJ1-1; unclear D gene. Germline CDR1 is SGDLS and CDR2 is YYNGEE. The V end lost 2 bases, the J end lost 7 bases, and 6 bases lay between the germline ends. The CDR3 has 11 residues. As DNA, the CDR3 is TGTGCCAGCAGCGTCTATATTGAAGCTTTCTTT. It encodes CASSVYIEAFF.

For the CDR3, the DNA is TGTGCCAGCAGTTATGAACGCCAGCCCCAGCATTTT. This sequence encodes CASSYERQPQHF. The gene calls are TRBV7-9 and TRBJ1-5, with D unclear. The CDR3 has 12 amino acids. Deletions cut 6 bases from V and 7 bases from J, with 10 bases between. Germline lookup yields CDR1 SEHNR and CDR2 FQNEAQ (reference sequence).

The genes are TRBV4-3 and TRBJ2-4; perhaps TRBD1 as D (6 bases). CDR1 and CDR2 (germline): LGHNA, YSLEER. The CDR3 is 15 residues long. V gave up 0 bases and J gave up 11 bases, with 17 bases separating them. The CDR3 nucleotides are TGCGCCAGCAGCCAAGATACGGACAGTCGGCTATTTCAGTACTTC. Its protein is CASSQDTDSRLFQYF.

The chain is built from TRBV30 and TRBJ2-1; TRBD2 agrees at 10 bases. Trimming at V came to 5 bases and at J to 8 bases, leaving 9 bases not matched to a gene. Germline V gene sequence: CDR1 GTSNPN, CDR2 SVGIG (reference sequence). This CDR3 is built from 14 residues. The CDR3 loop reads CAWERSGRGDEQFF. CDR3 coding DNA: TGTGCCTGGGAGAGAAGCGGGAGGGGAGATGAGCAGTTCTTC.

V and J are TRBV7-8 and TRBJ2-6; possible D gene TRBD2, 6 bases. Trimming took 2 bases from V and 2 from J, leaving 7 bases between them. Germline V CDR1 and CDR2: SGHVS, FQNEAQ. The CDR3 is 15 residues long. The CDR3 loop reads CASSLRGAGANVLTF. The CDR3 coding sequence is TGTGCCAGCAGCTTACGCGGGGCTGGGGCCAACGTCCTGACTTTC. The entire variable domain, with the rest obtained from reference TRBV7-8 and TRBJ2-6, is as follows: GAGVSQSPRYKVAKRGQDVALRCDPISGHVSLFWYQQALGQGPEFLTYFQNEAQLDKSGLPSDRFFAERPEGSVSTLKIQRTQQEDSAVYLCASSLRGAGANVLTFGAGSRLTVL.

The CDR3 region has the DNA TGTGCCAGCAGCCCCCTTATACTAGCGGGGGGCTGGTTTAGCACAGATACGCAGTATTTT. Amino acids: CASSPLILAGGWFSTDTQYF. This chain uses TRBV3-1 (or the pseudogene TRBV3-2) with TRBJ2-3; TRBD2 agrees at 12 bases. After removal of 4 bases from V and 0 bases from J, the junction contained 14 bases not matched to a gene. Germline loops: CDR1 LGHDT, CDR2 YNNKEL (reference sequence). The CDR3 consists of 20 residues.

Turning to this clone: The sample holds other DNA sequences that translate to the same CDR3. Written as DNA, the CDR3 is TGCGCCAGCAGCCCCGACCGCCCGAACTATGGCTACACCTTC. Translation: CASSPDRPNYGYTF. The chain links TRBV5-1 to TRBJ1-2; D is ambiguous. The CDR3 totals 14 residues. Trimming removed 4 bases at V and 2 bases at J, with 12 bases between. CDR1 and CDR2 (germline): SGHRS, YFSETQ.

The chain is built from TRBV7-8 and TRBJ1-4, with 7 bases matching TRBD1. From germline, CDR1 is SGHVS and CDR2 FQNEAQ. V gave up 5 bases and J gave up 7 bases; unmatched junction bases: 10. This CDR3 has 15 residues. The CDR3 spells CASSPGGQFVEKLFF. The CDR3 DNA reads as TGTGCCAGCAGCCCTGGGGGACAGTTCGTTGAAAAACTGTTTTTT.

V is TRBV19 and J is TRBJ1-4; D is unresolved. CDR3 length equals 14 residues. Germline CDR1 LNHDA, CDR2 SQIVND (reference sequence). V lost 4 bases, J lost 8 bases, and 14 bases lay in between. CDR3 loop: CASSNPGLNEKLFF. CDR3 DNA: TGTGCCAGTAGTAACCCAGGTTTAAACGAAAAACTGTTTTTT.

CDR3 amino acids: CASSKTGDTGELFF. The DNA of the CDR3 is TGTGCCAGTAGTAAGACAGGGGACACCGGGGAGCTGTTTTTT. The chain employs TRBV19 and TRBJ2-2, with TRBD1 identical over 8 bases. J gave up 3 bases and V 4 bases, and 1 base lay outside the gene matches. This CDR3 spans 14 amino acids. Looked up from germline, CDR1 is LNHDA and CDR2 is SQIVND (reference sequence).